This T cell receptor beta chain was identified during a study of blood T cells in healthy people across ages. Study observations and caveats: The long-lived group displayed more naive CD4+ cells, plus higher diversity, than the aged donors did.

A remark on this clonotype: Its antigen is currently unknown.

The authors ran a second PCR of 7 to 11 cycles using a sample-barcoded 5' primer and a J-beta primer mix. Each cDNA molecule was tagged by a template-switch adaptor that had 12 random nucleotides. TCRdb used MiXCR to reprocess the 5' RACE reads, holding one entry per CDR3 protein. The repertoire holds approximately 350,000 distinct CDR3 sequences, with about 52% as singletons. The germline gives CDR1 PRHDT, CDR2 FYEKMQ (reference sequence). The length of the CDR3 is 14 residues. The trim removed 6 bases at V and 4 bases at J, leaving 7 bases unmatched. The sequencing sample was made of blood. The chain uses TRBV13 and TRBJ1-2; 8 bases are shared with TRBD1. The receptor was isolated from a man in his fifties or sixties in good health. CDR3 sequence: CASRTQGALYGYTF. CDR3 DNA: TGTGCCAGCAGGACCCAGGGGGCCCTCTATGGCTACACCTTC.